The 22 T cell receptor beta chains given below trace back to one sample, sequenced in a study of OX40 agonist ivuxolimab in advanced cancers. The assay was immunoSEQ multiplex PCR, and TCRdb's table has in-frame clones only and misses some. The sample includes nearly 80,000 clones, over 75% seen only once; the top ten take roughly 3.4%. This specimen was CD4+ or CD8+ T cells sorted from blood, taken in a trial of the OX40 agonist ivuxolimab. The source of these receptors is an adult with an advanced solid tumor such as melanoma, head and neck, liver or kidney cancer.

The genes are TRBV4-1 and TRBJ2-4; D not resolved. The V and J ends lost 1 base and 0 bases respectively, with 13 bases between them. Germline CDR1 reads MGHRA; CDR2 reads YSYEKL. The CDR3 has 17 residues. The CDR3 is CASSQGGGSGAKNIQYF. In DNA, the CDR3 is TGCGCCAGCAGCCAAGGCGGCGGCTCGGGAGCCAAAAACATTCAGTACTTC.

The chain carries TRBV28 and TRBJ2-3; 7 nucleotides agree with TRBD2. CDR3 size: 14 residues. V lost 4 bases to trimming and J lost 2 bases; unmatched junction nucleotides: 3. Germline CDR1 is MDHEN and CDR2 is SYDVKM. CDR3: CASSSAGFTDTQYF. In nucleotides, the CDR3 is TGTGCCAGCAGTTCAGCGGGATTCACAGATACGCAGTATTTT.

The chain recombines TRBV11-3 with TRBJ1-5; D uncertain. The germline V gene has CDR1 SGHNT and CDR2 YENEEA. Trimming left V 0 bases short and J 0 bases short, with 3 bases between. CDR3 length equals 14 residues. The CDR3, as DNA: TGTGCCAGCAGCTTAGACCGTAGCAATCAGCCCCAGCATTTT. It codes for CASSLDRSNQPQHF.

CDR3 bases: TGTGCCAGCAGCTTCGACAGGGGGCAATACGAGCAGTACTTC. Amino acids: CASSFDRGQYEQYF. The chain recombines TRBV11-2 with TRBJ2-7; TRBD1 aligns across 10 bases. J lost 4 bases, V lost 3 bases, and 3 bases had no gene match. The CDR3 covers 14 residues. Germline V gene lookup returns CDR1 SGHAT and CDR2 FQNNGV.

The chain is built from TRBV5-5 and TRBJ2-1; D remains ambiguous. Germline CDR1 is SGHKS and CDR2 is YYEKEE (reference sequence). The CDR3 runs to 13 residues. The germline V and J ends were trimmed by 5 bases and 3 bases, with 9 bases remaining between them. The CDR3 DNA follows: TGTGCCAGCAGTCGCCTCTACTACAATGAGCAGTTCTTC. Translation: CASSRLYYNEQFF.

J is TRBJ2-5 and V is TRBV9, with a weak D call TRBD2 (5 bases). Germline CDR1 SGDLS, CDR2 YYNGEE. The CDR3 runs 11 residues. The V end was cut by 3 bases, the J end by 7 bases, with 7 bases between. The CDR3 coding sequence is TGTGCCAGCAGCGCAGAGGGGACCCAGTACTTC. Its protein is CASSAEGTQYF.

The chain employs TRBV7-3 and TRBJ2-5; tentative D call: TRBD1 (7 bases). V lost 6 bases and J 1 base, leaving 12 bases between the germline ends. Per the germline V gene, CDR1 is SGHTA and CDR2 is FQGTGA. CDR3 size: 14 residues. CDR3 sequence: CASSAQGGQETQYF. CDR3 DNA sequence: TGTGCCAGCAGTGCTCAGGGGGGCCAAGAGACCCAGTACTTC.

The V call is TRBV10-2, the J call TRBJ2-7; 7 bases line up with TRBD1. Looked up from germline, CDR1 is WSHSY and CDR2 is SAAADI. V was pared by 8 bases and J by 2 bases, with 6 bases of the junction left unmatched. CDR3 length equals 13 residues. The CDR3 region is CASGDRAPYEQYF. As DNA, the CDR3 is TGCGCCAGCGGCGACAGGGCCCCCTACGAGCAGTACTTC.

V and J are TRBV6-5 and TRBJ2-7; D gene unclear. Germline V gives CDR1 MNHEY, CDR2 SVGAGI. Trimming removed 0 bases from V and 2 bases from J, with 5 bases in between. The CDR3 is 13 residues long. CDR3 nucleotide sequence: TGTGCCAGCAGTTACTCGACGGCCTACGAGCAGTACTTC. Translating gives CASSYSTAYEQYF.

This clone has a handful of counts. The chain couples TRBV27 to TRBJ2-3; D not resolved. The germline V gene encodes CDR1 MNHEY and CDR2 SMNVEV (reference sequence). The CDR3 is 14 residues long. V lost 6 bases and J 2 bases, leaving 12 bases between the germline ends. The CDR3 nucleotides are TGTGCCAGCAGCCCTGATGTGTCCACAGATACGCAGTATTTT. Protein product: CASSPDVSTDTQYF.

This sequence joins TRBV30 and TRBJ1-5; the D is unclear. This CDR3 is 13 amino acids long. V was cut by 2 bases and J by 6 bases, with 11 bases left in between. Germline values: CDR1 GTSNPN, CDR2 SVGIG (reference sequence). DNA for the CDR3: TGTGCCTGGAGTACCTCCGGGCTTCAGCCCCAGCATTTT. Its translation is CAWSTSGLQPQHF.

This clone was detected once. J is TRBJ2-5 and V is TRBV29-1; D gene ambiguous. The CDR3 sequence is 12 residues long. Germline loops: CDR1 SQVTM, CDR2 ANQGSEA. V lost 4 bases, J lost 5 bases, and 11 bases lay in between. This CDR3 is CSVVKGRETQYF. The CDR3 nucleotides are TGCAGCGTTGTAAAGGGAAGGGAGACCCAGTACTTC.

This clone was seen just once. The chain employs TRBV27 and TRBJ1-1; D gene unclear. Germline lookup yields CDR1 MNHEY and CDR2 SMNVEV (reference sequence). V was trimmed by 7 bases and J by 0 bases, leaving 9 bases between them. The CDR3 length is 13 residues. The CDR3 loop reads CASKPAMNTEAFF. The CDR3 DNA reads TGTGCCAGCAAACCAGCTATGAACACTGAAGCTTTCTTT.

V gene TRBV5-1 combines with J gene TRBJ2-7; 9 bases are a match to TRBD1. Germline CDR1 and CDR2: SGHRS and YFSETQ. The CDR3 runs to 15 residues. V gave up 2 bases and J gave up 5 bases; unmatched junction bases: 8. The CDR3 DNA follows: TGCGCCAGCAGCTTACCGGGACAGGGAGGCGACGAGCAGTACTTC. Protein sequence: CASSLPGQGGDEQYF.

The rearrangement links TRBV4-3 to TRBJ2-3, with 9 bases identical to TRBD1. Trimming at V came to 3 bases and at J to 4 bases, leaving 2 bases not matched to a gene. The CDR3 length is 14 residues. Germline CDR1 LGHNA, CDR2 YSLEER. CDR3: CASSQGTGPDTQYF. CDR3 sequence (DNA): TGCGCCAGCAGCCAGGGGACAGGGCCAGATACGCAGTATTTT.

This rearrangement joins TRBV19 to TRBJ2-7; D is perhaps TRBD1 (8 bases). Trimming took off 4 bases at V and 2 bases at J, with 15 bases between the two ends. Per the germline V gene, CDR1 is LNHDA and CDR2 is SQIVND (reference sequence). The CDR3 consists of 15 residues. DNA for the CDR3: TGTGCCAGTAGTAATCACAGGGGGGGTGCCTACGAGCAGTACTTC. Its translation: CASSNHRGGAYEQYF.

This chain's CDR3 is CASSRDGAENEQYF. As DNA, the CDR3 is TGTGCCAGCAGCCGGGACGGGGCCGAGAACGAGCAGTACTTC. V gene TRBV11-3 combines with J gene TRBJ2-7; D may match TRBD1 or TRBD2 (5 bases each). Trimming took 5 bases from V and 5 from J, leaving 16 bases between them. The CDR3 runs 14 residues. The germline V gene encodes CDR1 SGHNT and CDR2 YENEEA.

CDR3 in DNA: TGTGCCAGCAGTCCGCACCGAAACACCATATATTTT. It is translated as CASSPHRNTIYF. The chain recombines TRBV6-6 with TRBJ1-3; no definite D call. The V and J ends lost 5 bases and 5 bases respectively, with 7 bases between them. The CDR3 is made up of 12 amino acids. Germline-derived CDR1 and CDR2 are MNHNY and SVGAGI (reference sequence).

This clone came up once. The V call is TRBV18, the J call TRBJ2-3; 7 bases are shared with TRBD1. With 2 bases clipped from V and 3 bases from J, the junction kept 5 bases outside the gene matches. The CDR3 totals 15 residues. From germline, CDR1 is KGHSH and CDR2 LQKENI. CDR3 nucleotides: TGTGCCAGCTCACCAAACAGGGGTAGAACAGATACGCAGTATTTT. Protein sequence: CASSPNRGRTDTQYF. The full variable domain, in which reference TRBV18 and TRBJ2-3 provide the parts outside the CDR3, is NAGVMQNPRHLVRRRGQEARLRCSPMKGHSHVYWYRQLPEEGLKFMVYLQKENIIDESGMPKERFSAEFPKEGPSILRIQQVVRGDSAAYFCASSPNRGRTDTQYFGPGTRLTVL.

This clone appeared once. The V gene is TRBV5-4, the J gene TRBJ2-1, with D tentatively TRBD1 (6 bases). The CDR3 is 15 residues long. Germline values: CDR1 SGHNT, CDR2 YYREEE (reference sequence). V was clipped by 1 base and J by 7 bases, with 15 bases between them. This CDR3 is CASSLPATGSNEQFF. The CDR3 nucleotides are TGTGCCAGCAGCTTGCCTGCGACAGGCTCAAATGAGCAGTTCTTC.

The CDR3 DNA is TGTGCCACCAGCACCTCTGGGGCCAACGTCCTGACTTTC. Protein product: CATSTSGANVLTF. J is TRBJ2-6 and V is TRBV15, with D hard to call. The CDR3 runs to 13 residues. CDR1 is LNHNV, CDR2 YYDKDF, per germline (reference sequence). Trimming took off 4 bases at V and 0 bases at J, with 1 base between the two ends.

This clone was seen a single time. The chain recombines TRBV7-6 with TRBJ2-3; TRBD2 aligns across 8 bases. Germline V gene data show CDR1 as SGHVS and CDR2 as FNYEAQ. The V and J ends lost 5 bases and 4 bases, in that order; junction bases with no gene match: 5. CDR3 length equals 14 residues. CDR3 sequence reads: CASSRTSMADTQYF. The CDR3 region has the DNA TGTGCCAGCAGCCGGACTAGCATGGCAGATACGCAGTATTTT.